The sample holds many counts of the clone carrying this T cell receptor (beta chain). Antigen unknown. The data belong to a study of blood T cells in healthy people across ages. Study-level findings and limits: Aged donors had fewer naive CD4+ cells and lower diversity than long-lived donors.

CDR1 is MNHEY, CDR2 SVGEGT, per germline. CDR3 length: 12 amino acids. Deletions cut 0 bases from V and 12 bases from J, with 12 bases between. PCR was performed a second time for roughly 7 to 11 cycles using a sample-barcoded 5' primer and a J-beta primer mix. Each single sample gave us at least 3 million CDR3-containing paired-end reads. MiXCR, run by TCRdb on the 5' RACE reads, gives a single entry per CDR3 protein. This repertoire shows about 680,000 distinct CDR3 sequences, about 52% found once; its top ten account for roughly a third. The sequenced sample was blood. This sequence was found in a woman aged 55-69 years in good health. The genes are TRBV6-2 or TRBV6-3 and TRBJ2-7; no definite D call. The CDR3 DNA reads TGTGCCAGCAGTTACTCGACGGCGTTGTTGTACTTC. Its protein is CASSYSTALLYF.